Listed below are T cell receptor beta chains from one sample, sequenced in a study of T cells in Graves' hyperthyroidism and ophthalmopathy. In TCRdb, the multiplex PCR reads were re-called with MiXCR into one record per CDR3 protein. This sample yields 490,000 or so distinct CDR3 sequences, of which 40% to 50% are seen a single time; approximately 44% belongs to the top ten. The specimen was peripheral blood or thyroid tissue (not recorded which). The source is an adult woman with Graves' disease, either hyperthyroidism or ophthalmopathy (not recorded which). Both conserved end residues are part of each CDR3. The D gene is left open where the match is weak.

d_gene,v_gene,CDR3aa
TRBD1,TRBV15,CATSAQGQSTEAFF
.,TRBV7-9,CASSSRSGGHEQYF
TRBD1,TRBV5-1,CASSFEPGQGVISPLHF
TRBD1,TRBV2,CASNLDRANSPLHF
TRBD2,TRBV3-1,CASSPLLAGAYEQYF
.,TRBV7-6,CASSLSPGAETQYF
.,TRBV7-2,CASRTGTYEQYF
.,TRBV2,CAGTNSFDSPLHF
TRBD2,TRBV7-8,CASRPRGAGVRELFF
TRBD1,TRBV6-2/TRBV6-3,CASSYSLRGQLNTEAFF
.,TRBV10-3,CAISDQAGTDNQPQHF
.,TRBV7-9,CASSEGEGKLFF
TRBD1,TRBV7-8,CASSELTRTGYGYTF
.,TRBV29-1,CSVEEPRGNTEAFF
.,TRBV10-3,CAISEAARARGYTF
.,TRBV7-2,CASSVRPSERGYTF
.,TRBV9,CASSLSVGQPQHF
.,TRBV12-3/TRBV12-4,CASSLADRQQYF
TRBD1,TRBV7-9,CASSLTGGLNQPQHF
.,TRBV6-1,CASSDRVPSNQPQHF
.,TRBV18,CASSLRGGGLNTEAFF
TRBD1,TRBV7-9,CASSLGVGRGQETQYF
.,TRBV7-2,CASSLFRGEQFF
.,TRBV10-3,CAIRAWDSGSYTF
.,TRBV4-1,CASSQASDWNYGYTF
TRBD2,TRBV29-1,CSVSPGTSGRTYQETQYF
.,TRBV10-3,CAISGIPYNSPLHF
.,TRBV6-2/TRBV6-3,CASSPHDRPNYGYTF
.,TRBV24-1,CATSDRYDIGYTF
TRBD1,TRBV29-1,CSVARDRDYEQYF
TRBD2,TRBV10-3,CAISEPVAGGLTGEQYF
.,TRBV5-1,CASSLVAGGYEQYF
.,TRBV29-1,CSVDRGGEKLYF
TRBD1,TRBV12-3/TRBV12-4,CASSLTGQLANYGYTF
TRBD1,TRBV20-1,CSADRGRADTQYF
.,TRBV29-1,CSATGGQNTIYF
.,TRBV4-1,CASSQGQDPNYGYTF
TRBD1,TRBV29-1,CSVTRDRNYEQYF
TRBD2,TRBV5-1,CASSLPGLAGKQEQYF
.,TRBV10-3,CAISEENSNQPQHF
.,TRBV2,CASTETNQETQYF
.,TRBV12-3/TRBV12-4,CASSARRQVINF
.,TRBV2,CASSGAWGRNTGELFF
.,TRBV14,CASSQVPGPNSPLHF
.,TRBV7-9,CASTFGSGNTEAFF